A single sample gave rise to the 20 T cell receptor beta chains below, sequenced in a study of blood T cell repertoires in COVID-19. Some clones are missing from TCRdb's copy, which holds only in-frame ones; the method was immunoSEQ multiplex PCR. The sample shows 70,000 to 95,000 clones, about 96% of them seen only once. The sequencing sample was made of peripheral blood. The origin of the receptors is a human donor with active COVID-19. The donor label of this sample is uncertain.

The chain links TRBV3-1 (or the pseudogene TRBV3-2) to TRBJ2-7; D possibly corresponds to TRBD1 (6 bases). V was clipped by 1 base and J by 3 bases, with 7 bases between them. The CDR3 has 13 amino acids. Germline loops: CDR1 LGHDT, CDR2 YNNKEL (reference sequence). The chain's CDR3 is CASSQARGYEQYF. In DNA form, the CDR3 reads TGTGCCAGCAGCCAAGCCAGGGGCTACGAGCAGTACTTC.

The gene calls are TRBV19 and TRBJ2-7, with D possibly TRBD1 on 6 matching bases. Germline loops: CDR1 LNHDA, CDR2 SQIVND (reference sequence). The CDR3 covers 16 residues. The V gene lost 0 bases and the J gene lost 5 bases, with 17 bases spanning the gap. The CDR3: CASSIDVAITGHEQYF. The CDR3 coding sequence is TGTGCCAGTAGTATAGATGTTGCGATAACAGGGCACGAGCAGTACTTC. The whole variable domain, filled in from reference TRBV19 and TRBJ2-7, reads DGGITQSPKYLFRKEGQNVTLSCEQNLNHDAMYWYRQDPGQGLRLIYYSQIVNDFQKGDIAEGYSVSREKKESFPLTVTSAQKNPTAFYLCASSIDVAITGHEQYFGPGTRLTVT.

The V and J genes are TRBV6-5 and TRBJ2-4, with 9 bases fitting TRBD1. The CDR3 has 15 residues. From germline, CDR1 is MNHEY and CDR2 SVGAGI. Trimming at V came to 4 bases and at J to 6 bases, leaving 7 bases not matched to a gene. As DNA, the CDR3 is TGTGCCAGCAGTTCCCCGGGACAGGGAGGAAACATTCAGTACTTC. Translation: CASSSPGQGGNIQYF.

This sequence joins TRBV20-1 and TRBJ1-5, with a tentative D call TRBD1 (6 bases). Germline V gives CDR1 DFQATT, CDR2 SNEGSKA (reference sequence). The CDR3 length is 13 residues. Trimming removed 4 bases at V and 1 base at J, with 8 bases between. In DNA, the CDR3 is TGCAGTGCTAATGACAGGAGCAATCAGCCCCAGCATTTT. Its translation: CSANDRSNQPQHF.

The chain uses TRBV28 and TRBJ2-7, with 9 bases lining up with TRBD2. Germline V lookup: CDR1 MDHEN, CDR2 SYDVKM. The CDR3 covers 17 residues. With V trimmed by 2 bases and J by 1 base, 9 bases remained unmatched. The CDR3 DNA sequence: TGTGCCAGCAGTTTACGTTCGGCGGGAGGGCCATCCTACGAGCAGTACTTC. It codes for CASSLRSAGGPSYEQYF.

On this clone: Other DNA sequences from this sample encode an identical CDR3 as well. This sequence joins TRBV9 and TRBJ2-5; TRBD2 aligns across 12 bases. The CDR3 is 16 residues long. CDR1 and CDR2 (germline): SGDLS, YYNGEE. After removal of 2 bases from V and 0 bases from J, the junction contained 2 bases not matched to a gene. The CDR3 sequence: CASSVGTSGYQETQYF. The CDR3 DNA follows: TGTGCCAGCAGCGTTGGGACTAGCGGGTACCAAGAGACCCAGTACTTC.

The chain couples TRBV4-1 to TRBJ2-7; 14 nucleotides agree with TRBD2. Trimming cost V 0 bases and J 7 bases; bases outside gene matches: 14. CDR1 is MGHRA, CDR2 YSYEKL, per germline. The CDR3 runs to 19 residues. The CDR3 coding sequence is TGCGCCAGCAGCCAAGATACCCCTCTAGGGACTAGCGGGAGTAAAGAGCAGTACTTC. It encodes CASSQDTPLGTSGSKEQYF.

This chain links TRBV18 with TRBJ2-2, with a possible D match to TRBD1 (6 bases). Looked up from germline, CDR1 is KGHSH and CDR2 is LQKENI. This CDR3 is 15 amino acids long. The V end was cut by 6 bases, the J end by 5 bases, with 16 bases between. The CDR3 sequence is CASSPPTGRTGELFF. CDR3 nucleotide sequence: TGTGCCAGCTCGCCGCCGACAGGAAGGACCGGGGAGCTGTTTTTT.

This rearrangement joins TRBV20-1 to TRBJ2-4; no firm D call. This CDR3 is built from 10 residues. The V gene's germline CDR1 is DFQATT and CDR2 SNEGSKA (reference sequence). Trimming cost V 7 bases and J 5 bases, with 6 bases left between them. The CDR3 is CSGLQNIQYF. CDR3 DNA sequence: TGCAGTGGACTGCAAAACATTCAGTACTTC.

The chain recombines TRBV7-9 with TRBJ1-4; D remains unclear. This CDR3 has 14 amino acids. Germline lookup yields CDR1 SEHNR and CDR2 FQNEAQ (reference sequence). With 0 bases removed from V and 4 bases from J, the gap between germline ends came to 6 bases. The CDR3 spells CASSLARNNEKLFF. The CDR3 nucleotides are TGTGCCAGCAGCTTAGCCAGGAATAATGAAAAACTGTTTTTT.

This CDR3 reads CASSLPWAKNTEAFF. The DNA of the CDR3 is TGCGCCAGCAGCCTCCCCTGGGCGAAGAACACTGAAGCTTTCTTT. The chain links TRBV4-1 to TRBJ1-1; D gene unclear. Trimming took 4 bases from V and 1 from J, leaving 13 bases between them. Germline V gene data show CDR1 as MGHRA and CDR2 as YSYEKL. The CDR3 sequence is 15 residues long.

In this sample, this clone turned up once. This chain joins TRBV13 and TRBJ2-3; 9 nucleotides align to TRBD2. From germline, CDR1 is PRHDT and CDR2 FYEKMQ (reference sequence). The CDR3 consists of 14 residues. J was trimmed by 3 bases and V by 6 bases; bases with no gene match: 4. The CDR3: CASSTLAGTDTQYF. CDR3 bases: TGTGCCAGCAGTACTCTAGCGGGGACAGATACGCAGTATTTT.

The CDR3 loop is CASSFGDLETQYF. The CDR3 DNA reads TGTGCCAGCAGCTTCGGGGACTTAGAGACCCAGTACTTC. The chain recombines TRBV5-5 with TRBJ2-5; a weak D match, TRBD2 (6 bases). V was cut by 2 bases and J by 4 bases, with 9 bases left in between. The germline gives CDR1 SGHKS, CDR2 YYEKEE (reference sequence). The CDR3 covers 13 residues. The whole variable domain, filled in from reference TRBV5-5 and TRBJ2-5, reads DAGVTQSPTHLIKTRGQQVTLRCSPISGHKSVSWYQQVLGQGPQFIFQYYEKEERGRGNFPDRFSARQFPNYSSELNVNALLLGDSALYLCASSFGDLETQYFGPGTRLLVL.

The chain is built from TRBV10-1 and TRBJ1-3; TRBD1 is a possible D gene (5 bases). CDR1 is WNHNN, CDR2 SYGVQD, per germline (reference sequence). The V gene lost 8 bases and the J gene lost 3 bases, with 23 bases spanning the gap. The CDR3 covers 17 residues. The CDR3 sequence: CASCKGSRPTGGNTIYF. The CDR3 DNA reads TGCGCCAGCTGCAAGGGGTCCAGGCCTACGGGTGGAAACACCATATATTTT.

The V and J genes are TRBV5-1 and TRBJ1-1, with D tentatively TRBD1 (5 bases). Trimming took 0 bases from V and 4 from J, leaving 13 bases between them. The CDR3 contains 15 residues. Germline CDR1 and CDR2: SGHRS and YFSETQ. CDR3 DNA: TGCGCCAGCAGCTTGGTAGGAGGGGTAGTCACTGAAGCTTTCTTT. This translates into CASSLVGGVVTEAFF. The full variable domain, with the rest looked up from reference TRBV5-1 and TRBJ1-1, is KAGVTQTPRYLIKTRGQQVTLSCSPISGHRSVSWYQQTPGQGLQFLFEYFSETQRNKGNFPGRFSGRQFSNSRSEMNVSTLELGDSALYLCASSLVGGVVTEAFFGQGTRLTVV.

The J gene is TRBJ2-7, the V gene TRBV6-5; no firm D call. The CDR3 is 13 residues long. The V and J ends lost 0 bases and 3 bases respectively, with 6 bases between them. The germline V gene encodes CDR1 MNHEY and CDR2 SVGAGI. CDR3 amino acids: CASSYSTYYEQYF. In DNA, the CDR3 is TGTGCCAGCAGTTACTCGACTTACTACGAGCAGTACTTC.

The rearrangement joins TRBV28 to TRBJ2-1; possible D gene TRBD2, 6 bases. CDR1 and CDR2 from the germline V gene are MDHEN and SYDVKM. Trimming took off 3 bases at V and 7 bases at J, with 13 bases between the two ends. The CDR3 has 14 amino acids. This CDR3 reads CASSLVSGWNEQFF. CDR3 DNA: TGTGCCAGCAGTTTGGTCAGCGGGTGGAATGAGCAGTTCTTC.

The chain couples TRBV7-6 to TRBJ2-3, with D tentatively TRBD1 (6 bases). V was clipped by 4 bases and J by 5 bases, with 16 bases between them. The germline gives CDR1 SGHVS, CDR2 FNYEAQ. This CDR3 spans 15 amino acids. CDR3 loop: CASSSGRGRGDTQYF. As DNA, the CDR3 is TGTGCCAGCAGCTCGGGCAGGGGTCGAGGAGATACGCAGTATTTT.

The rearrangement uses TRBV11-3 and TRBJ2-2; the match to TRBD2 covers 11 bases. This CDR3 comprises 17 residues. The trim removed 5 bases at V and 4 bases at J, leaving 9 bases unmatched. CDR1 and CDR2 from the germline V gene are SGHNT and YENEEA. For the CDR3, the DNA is TGTGCCAGCAGCCCTCCGACTAGCGGGGCTTTCACCGGGGAGCTGTTTTTT. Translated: CASSPPTSGAFTGELFF.

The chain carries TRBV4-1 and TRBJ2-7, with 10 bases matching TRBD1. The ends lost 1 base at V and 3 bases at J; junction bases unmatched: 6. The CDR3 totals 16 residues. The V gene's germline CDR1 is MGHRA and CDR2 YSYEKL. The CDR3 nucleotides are TGCGCCAGCAGCCAAGGACAGGGGGCCTTTGACTACGAGCAGTACTTC. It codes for CASSQGQGAFDYEQYF.